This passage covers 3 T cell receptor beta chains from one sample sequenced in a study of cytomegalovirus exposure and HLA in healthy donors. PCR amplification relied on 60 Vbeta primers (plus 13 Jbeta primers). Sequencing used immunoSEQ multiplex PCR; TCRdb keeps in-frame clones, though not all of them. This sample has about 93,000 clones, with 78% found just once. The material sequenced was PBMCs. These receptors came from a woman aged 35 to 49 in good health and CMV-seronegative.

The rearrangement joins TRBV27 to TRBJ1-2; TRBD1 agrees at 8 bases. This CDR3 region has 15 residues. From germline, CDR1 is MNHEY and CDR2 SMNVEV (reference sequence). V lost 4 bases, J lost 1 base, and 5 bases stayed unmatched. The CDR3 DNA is TGTGCCAGCAGTTCATGGACAGGGTTTAACTATGGCTACACCTTC. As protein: CASSSWTGFNYGYTF.

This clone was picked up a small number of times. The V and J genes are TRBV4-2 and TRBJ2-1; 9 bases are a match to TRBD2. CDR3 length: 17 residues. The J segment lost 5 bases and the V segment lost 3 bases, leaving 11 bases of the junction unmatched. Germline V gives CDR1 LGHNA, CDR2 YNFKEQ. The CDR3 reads CASSQGGAGGPHNEQFF. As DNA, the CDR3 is TGTGCCAGCAGCCAGGGTGGAGCGGGAGGACCACACAATGAGCAGTTCTTC.

DNA for the CDR3: TGTGCCAGCAGCCGGGACAGGAGTAATGAAAAACTGTTTTTT. Amino acids: CASSRDRSNEKLFF. The chain couples TRBV6-1 to TRBJ1-4; 8 nucleotides match TRBD1. The CDR3 is 14 amino acids. Germline V gene sequence: CDR1 MNHNS, CDR2 SASEGT. V lost 6 bases, J lost 4 bases, and 4 bases stayed unmatched.